The 7 T cell receptor beta chains in this list originate from one sample, sequenced in a study of graft-versus-host responses after intestinal transplantation. No antigen has been assigned to these receptors. Libraries were prepared by immunoSEQ multiplex PCR; TCRdb keeps only in-frame clonotypes and omits some of them. The sample has approximately 90,000 clones, 85% to 95% seen once. The sample in question was unstimulated CD8+ T cells sorted from spleen or lymph node cells, obtained before transplant. These receptors were taken from a human donor who was the organ donor for an intestinal transplant.

The V call is TRBV5-6, the J call TRBJ2-7; D may be TRBD2 (7 bases). This CDR3 is 15 amino acids long. Trimming removed 0 bases at V and 4 bases at J, with 14 bases between. Germline V gene data show CDR1 as SGHDT and CDR2 as YYEEEE. The CDR3 sequence: CASSLVRGAGYEQYF. CDR3 coding DNA: TGTGCCAGCAGCTTGGTTCGGGGGGCAGGGTACGAGCAGTACTTC.

This chain uses TRBV10-3 with TRBJ1-4; no clear D. The CDR3 loop spans 14 amino acids. Between the trimmed V and J ends, which lost 0 bases and 6 bases, there was a span of 8 bases. Per the germline V gene, CDR1 is ENHRY and CDR2 is SYGVKD. The CDR3 nucleotides are TGTGCCATCAGTGAGTCTTACAATCATGAAAAACTGTTTTTT. Encoded protein: CAISESYNHEKLFF.

The J gene is TRBJ1-6, the V gene TRBV9, with a possible D match to TRBD1 (6 bases). Trimming removed 0 bases at V and 7 bases at J, with 11 bases between. Germline lookup yields CDR1 SGDLS and CDR2 YYNGEE. The CDR3 sequence is 15 residues long. The CDR3 loop is CASSVGPRGNSPLHF. CDR3 coding DNA: TGTGCCAGCAGCGTAGGACCCAGGGGAAATTCACCCCTCCACTTT.

This chain links TRBV6-5 with TRBJ1-5, with D perhaps TRBD1 (6 bases). Per germline, CDR1 MNHEY and CDR2 SVGAGI. CDR3 length: 14 residues. V was clipped by 6 bases and J by 4 bases, with 13 bases between them. DNA of the CDR3: TGTGCCAGCAGGGGGGCCAAGGAAAATCAGCCCCAGCATTTT. This codes for CASRGAKENQPQHF.

This chain links TRBV15 with TRBJ2-7; tentative D call: TRBD2 (6 bases). V lost 3 bases, J lost 3 bases, and 18 bases lay in between. The germline CDR1 and CDR2 sequences are LNHNV and YYDKDF (reference sequence). CDR3 size: 16 residues. The CDR3 region is CATSSPGTRAVYEQYF. CDR3 DNA: TGTGCCACCAGCAGCCCCGGGACTCGGGCAGTCTACGAGCAGTACTTC.

The chain combines TRBV11-2 with TRBJ1-1; D is perhaps TRBD1 (6 bases). There are 16 residues in the CDR3. Germline-derived CDR1 and CDR2 are SGHAT and FQNNGV. Trimming removed 3 bases from V and 0 bases from J, with 14 bases in between. The CDR3: CASSFGLAGVNTEAFF. The CDR3 nucleotides are TGTGCCAGCAGCTTCGGTTTGGCAGGGGTGAACACTGAAGCTTTCTTT.

The CDR3: CASSFTGSPPANTEAFF. In DNA, the CDR3 is TGTGCCAGCAGCTTTACAGGGAGCCCCCCGGCGAACACTGAAGCTTTCTTT. The chain carries TRBV7-9 and TRBJ1-1; D possibly corresponds to TRBD1 (6 bases). Trimming took off 3 bases at V and 1 base at J, with 18 bases between the two ends. The germline V gene has CDR1 SEHNR and CDR2 FQNEAQ (reference sequence). This CDR3 comprises 17 residues.